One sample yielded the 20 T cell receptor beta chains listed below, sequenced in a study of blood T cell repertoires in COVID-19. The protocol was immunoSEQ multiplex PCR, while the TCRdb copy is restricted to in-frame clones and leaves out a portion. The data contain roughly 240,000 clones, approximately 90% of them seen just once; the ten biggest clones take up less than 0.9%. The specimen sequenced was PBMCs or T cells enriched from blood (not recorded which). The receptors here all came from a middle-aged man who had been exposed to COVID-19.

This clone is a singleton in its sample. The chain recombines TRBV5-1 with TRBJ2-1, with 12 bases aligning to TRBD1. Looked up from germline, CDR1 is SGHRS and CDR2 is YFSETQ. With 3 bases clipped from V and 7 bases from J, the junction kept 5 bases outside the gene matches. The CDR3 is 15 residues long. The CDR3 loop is CASSSMGQGANEQFF. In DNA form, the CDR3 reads TGCGCCAGCAGCTCGATGGGACAGGGGGCGAATGAGCAGTTCTTC. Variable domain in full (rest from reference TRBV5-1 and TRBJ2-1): KAGVTQTPRYLIKTRGQQVTLSCSPISGHRSVSWYQQTPGQGLQFLFEYFSETQRNKGNFPGRFSGRQFSNSRSEMNVSTLELGDSALYLCASSSMGQGANEQFFGPGTRLTVL.

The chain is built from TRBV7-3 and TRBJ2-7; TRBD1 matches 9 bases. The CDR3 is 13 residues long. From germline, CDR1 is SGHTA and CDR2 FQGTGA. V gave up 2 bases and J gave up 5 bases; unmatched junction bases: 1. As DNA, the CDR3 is TGTGCCAGCAGCTTAGGACAGGGGAACGAGCAGTACTTC. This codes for CASSLGQGNEQYF.

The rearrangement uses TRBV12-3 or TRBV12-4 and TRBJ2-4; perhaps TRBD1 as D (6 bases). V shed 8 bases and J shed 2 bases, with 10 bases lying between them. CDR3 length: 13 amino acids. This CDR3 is CASQGDTKNIQYF. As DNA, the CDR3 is TGTGCCAGCCAAGGGGACACCAAAAACATTCAGTACTTC.

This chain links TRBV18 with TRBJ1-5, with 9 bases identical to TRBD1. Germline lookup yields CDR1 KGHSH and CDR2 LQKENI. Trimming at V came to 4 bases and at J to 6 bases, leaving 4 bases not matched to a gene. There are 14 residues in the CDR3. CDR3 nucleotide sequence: TGTGCCAGCTCACTCGGGACAGGGCCTCAGCCCCAGCATTTT. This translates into CASSLGTGPQPQHF.

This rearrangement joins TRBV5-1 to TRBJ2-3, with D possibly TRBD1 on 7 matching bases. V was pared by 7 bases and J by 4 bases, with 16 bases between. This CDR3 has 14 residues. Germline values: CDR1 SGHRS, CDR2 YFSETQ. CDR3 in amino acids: CASRRQGGADTQYF. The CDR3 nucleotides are TGCGCCAGCCGAAGACAGGGAGGCGCAGATACGCAGTATTTT.

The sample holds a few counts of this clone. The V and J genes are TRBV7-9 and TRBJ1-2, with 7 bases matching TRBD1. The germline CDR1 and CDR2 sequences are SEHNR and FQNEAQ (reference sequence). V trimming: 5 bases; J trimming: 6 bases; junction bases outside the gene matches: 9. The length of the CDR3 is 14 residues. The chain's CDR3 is CASSGRQGMDGYTF. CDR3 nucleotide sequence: TGTGCCAGCAGCGGCAGACAGGGAATGGATGGCTACACCTTC.

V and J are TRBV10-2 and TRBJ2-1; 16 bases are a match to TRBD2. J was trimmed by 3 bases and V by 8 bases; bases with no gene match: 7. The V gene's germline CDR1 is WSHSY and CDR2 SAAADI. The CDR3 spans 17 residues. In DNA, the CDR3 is TGCGCCAGCCAGGGACTAGCGGGAGGGCACCTCTACAATGAGCAGTTCTTC. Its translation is CASQGLAGGHLYNEQFF.

The CDR3, as DNA: TGTGCCAGCAGTGATCAGGGGGCCCTCTATGGCTACACCTTC. Residues: CASSDQGALYGYTF. The chain combines TRBV2 with TRBJ1-2, with 8 bases identical to TRBD1. CDR1 and CDR2 from the germline V gene are SNHLY and FYNNEI. V dropped 3 bases and J dropped 4; count of bases not matched to a gene: 4. This CDR3 has 14 amino acids.

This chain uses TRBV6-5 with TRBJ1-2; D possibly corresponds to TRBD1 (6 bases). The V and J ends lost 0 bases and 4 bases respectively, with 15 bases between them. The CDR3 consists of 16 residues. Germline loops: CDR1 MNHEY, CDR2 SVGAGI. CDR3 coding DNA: TGTGCCAGCAGTTACTCCGGATTTGGGGGCGTCTATGGCTACACCTTC. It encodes CASSYSGFGGVYGYTF.

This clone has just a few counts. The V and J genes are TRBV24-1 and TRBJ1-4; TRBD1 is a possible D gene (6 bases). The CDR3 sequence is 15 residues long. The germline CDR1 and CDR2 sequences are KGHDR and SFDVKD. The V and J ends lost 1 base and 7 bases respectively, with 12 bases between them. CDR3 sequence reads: CATSDFRTDGEKLFF. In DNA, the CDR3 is TGTGCCACCAGTGATTTCCGGACAGATGGTGAAAAACTGTTTTTT.

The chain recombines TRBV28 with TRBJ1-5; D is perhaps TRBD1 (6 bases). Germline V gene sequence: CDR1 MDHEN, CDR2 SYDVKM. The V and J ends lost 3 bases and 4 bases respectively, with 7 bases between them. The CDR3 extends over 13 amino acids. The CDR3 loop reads CASSLQGNQPQHF. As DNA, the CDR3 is TGTGCCAGCAGTTTGCAGGGGAATCAGCCCCAGCATTTT.

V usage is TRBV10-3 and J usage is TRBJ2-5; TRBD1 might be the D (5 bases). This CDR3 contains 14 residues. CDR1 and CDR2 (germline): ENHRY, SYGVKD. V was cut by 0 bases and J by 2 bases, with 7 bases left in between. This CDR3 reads CAISESYRQETQYF. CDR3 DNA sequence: TGTGCCATCAGTGAGTCGTACAGGCAAGAGACCCAGTACTTC.

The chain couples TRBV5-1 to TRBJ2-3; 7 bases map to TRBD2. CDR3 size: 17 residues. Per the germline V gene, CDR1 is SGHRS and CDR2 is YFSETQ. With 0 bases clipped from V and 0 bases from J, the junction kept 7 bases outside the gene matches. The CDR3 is CASSLALSGTSTDTQYF. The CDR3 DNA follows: TGCGCCAGCAGCTTGGCCTTAAGCGGGACCAGCACAGATACGCAGTATTTT.

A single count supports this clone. CDR3 loop: CASSSTSGYEQYV. CDR3 sequence (DNA): TGTGCCAGCAGTTCAACTAGCGGCTACGAGCAGTACGTC. This chain connects TRBV6-5 to TRBJ2-7; 8 positions agree with TRBD2. Germline V gene sequence: CDR1 MNHEY, CDR2 SVGAGI. This CDR3 has 13 amino acids. V lost 4 bases, J lost 3 bases, and 2 bases stayed unmatched.

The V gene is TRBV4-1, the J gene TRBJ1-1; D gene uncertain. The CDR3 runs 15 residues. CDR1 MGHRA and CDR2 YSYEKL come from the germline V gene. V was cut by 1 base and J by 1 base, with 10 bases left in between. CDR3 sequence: CASSQGNRENTEAFF. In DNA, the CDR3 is TGCGCCAGCAGCCAAGGAAATAGAGAGAACACTGAAGCTTTCTTT.

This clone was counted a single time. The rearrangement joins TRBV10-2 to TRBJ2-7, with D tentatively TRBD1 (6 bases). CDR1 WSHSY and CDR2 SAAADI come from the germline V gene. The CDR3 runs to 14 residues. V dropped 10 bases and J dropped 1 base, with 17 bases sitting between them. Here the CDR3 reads CAIRQARESYEQYF. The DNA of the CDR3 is TGCGCCATCCGACAGGCGAGAGAGTCCTACGAGCAGTACTTC.

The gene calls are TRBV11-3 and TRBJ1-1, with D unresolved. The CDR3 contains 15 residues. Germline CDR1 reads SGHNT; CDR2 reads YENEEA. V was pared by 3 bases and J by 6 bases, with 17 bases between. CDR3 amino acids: CASSLDSSGKAEAFF. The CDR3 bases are TGTGCCAGCAGCTTGGATTCGTCGGGGAAGGCTGAAGCTTTCTTT.

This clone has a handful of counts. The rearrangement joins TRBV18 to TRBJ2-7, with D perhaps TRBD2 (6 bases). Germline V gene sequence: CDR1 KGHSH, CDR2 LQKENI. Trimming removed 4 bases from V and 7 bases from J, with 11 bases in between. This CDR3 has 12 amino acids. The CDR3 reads CASSLTGDEQYF. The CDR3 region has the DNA TGTGCCAGCTCACTTACGGGGGATGAGCAGTACTTC.

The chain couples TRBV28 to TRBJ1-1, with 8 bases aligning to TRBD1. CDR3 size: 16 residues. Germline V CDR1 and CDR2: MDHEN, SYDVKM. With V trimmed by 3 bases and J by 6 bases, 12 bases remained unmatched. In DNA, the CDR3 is TGTGCCAGCAGTTTTACGACCGGACAGGGATCCGCTGAAGCTTTCTTT. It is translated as CASSFTTGQGSAEAFF.

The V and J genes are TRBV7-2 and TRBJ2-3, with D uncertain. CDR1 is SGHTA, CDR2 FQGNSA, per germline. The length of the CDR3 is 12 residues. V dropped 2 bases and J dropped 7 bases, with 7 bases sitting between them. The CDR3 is CASSLFPYTQYF. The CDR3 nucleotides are TGTGCCAGCAGCTTATTCCCCTATACGCAGTATTTT.